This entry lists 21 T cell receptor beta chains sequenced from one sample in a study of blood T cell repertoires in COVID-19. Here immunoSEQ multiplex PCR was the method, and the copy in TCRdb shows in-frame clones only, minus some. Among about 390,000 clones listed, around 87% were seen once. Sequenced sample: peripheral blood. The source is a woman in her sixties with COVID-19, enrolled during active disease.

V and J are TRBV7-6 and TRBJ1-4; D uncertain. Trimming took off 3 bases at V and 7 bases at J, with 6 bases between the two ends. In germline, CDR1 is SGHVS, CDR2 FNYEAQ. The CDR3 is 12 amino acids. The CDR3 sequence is CASSFYGEKLFF. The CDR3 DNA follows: TGTGCCAGCAGCTTCTACGGTGAAAAACTGTTTTTT.

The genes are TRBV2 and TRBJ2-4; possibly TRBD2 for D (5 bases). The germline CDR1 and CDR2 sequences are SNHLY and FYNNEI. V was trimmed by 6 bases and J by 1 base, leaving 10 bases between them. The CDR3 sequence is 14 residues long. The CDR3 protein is CASRRDAAKNIQYF. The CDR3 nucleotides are TGTGCCAGCAGGAGGGATGCGGCCAAAAACATTCAGTACTTC.

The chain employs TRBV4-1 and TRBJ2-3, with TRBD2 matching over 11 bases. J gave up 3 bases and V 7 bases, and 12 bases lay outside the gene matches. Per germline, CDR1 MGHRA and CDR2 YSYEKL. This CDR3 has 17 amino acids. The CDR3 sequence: CASIKLGTSGETDTQYF. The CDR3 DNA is TGCGCCAGCATCAAATTGGGGACTAGCGGTGAAACAGATACGCAGTATTTT.

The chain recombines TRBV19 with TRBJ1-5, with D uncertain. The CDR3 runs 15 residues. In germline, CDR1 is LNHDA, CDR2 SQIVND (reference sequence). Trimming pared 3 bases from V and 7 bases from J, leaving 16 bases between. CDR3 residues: CASSIVGSTSQPQHF. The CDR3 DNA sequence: TGTGCCAGTAGTATTGTCGGGAGCACTTCACAGCCCCAGCATTTT.

The CDR3 sequence: CASSSQGGRQPQHF. The CDR3 coding sequence is TGTGCCAGTAGTAGCCAGGGAGGACGACAGCCCCAGCATTTT. The chain joins TRBV19 to TRBJ1-5; D is possibly TRBD1 (5 bases). The CDR3 has 14 amino acids. V was trimmed by 4 bases and J by 7 bases, leaving 14 bases between them. Germline V gene sequence: CDR1 LNHDA, CDR2 SQIVND (reference sequence).

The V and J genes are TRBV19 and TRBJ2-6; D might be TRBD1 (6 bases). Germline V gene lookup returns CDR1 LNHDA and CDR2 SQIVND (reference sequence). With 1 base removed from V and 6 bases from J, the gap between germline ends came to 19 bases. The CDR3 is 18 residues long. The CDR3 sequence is CASSIAMGASHKANVLTF. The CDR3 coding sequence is TGTGCCAGTAGTATAGCTATGGGGGCATCTCATAAGGCCAACGTCCTGACTTTC.

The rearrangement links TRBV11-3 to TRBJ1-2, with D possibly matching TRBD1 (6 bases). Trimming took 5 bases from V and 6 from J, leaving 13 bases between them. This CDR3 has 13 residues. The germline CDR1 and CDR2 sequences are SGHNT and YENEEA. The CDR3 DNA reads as TGTGCCAGCAGCCACAGGGCAGGGAATGGCTACACCTTC. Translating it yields CASSHRAGNGYTF.

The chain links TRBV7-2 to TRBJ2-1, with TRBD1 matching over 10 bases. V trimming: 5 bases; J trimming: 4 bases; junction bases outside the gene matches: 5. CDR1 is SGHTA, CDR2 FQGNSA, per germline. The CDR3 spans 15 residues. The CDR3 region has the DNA TGTGCCAGCAGCCCGGGACAGGGGCTTTACAATGAGCAGTTCTTC. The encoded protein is CASSPGQGLYNEQFF.

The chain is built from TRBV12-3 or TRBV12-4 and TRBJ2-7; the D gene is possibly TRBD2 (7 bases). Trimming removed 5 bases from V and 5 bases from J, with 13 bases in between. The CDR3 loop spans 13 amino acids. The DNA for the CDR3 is TGTGCCAGCAGTAGGGGGGGGGCCCACGAGCAGTACTTC. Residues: CASSRGGAHEQYF.

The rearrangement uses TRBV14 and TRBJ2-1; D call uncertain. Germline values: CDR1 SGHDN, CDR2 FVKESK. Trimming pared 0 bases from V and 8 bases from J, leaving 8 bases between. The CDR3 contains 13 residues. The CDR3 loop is CASSQDFVDEQFF. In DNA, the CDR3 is TGTGCCAGCAGCCAAGATTTTGTCGATGAGCAGTTCTTC.

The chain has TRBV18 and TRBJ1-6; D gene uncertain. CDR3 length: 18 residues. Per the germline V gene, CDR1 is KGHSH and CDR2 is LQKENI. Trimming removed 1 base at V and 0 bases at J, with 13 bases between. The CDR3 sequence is CASSPRTAISSYNSPLHF. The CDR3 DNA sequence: TGTGCCAGCTCACCACGAACAGCTATAAGCTCCTATAATTCACCCCTCCACTTT.

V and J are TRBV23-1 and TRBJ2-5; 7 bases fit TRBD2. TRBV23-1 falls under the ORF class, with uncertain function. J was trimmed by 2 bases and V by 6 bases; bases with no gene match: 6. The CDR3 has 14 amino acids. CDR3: CASSPSGGQETQYF. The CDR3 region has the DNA TGCGCCAGCAGCCCATCGGGAGGTCAAGAGACCCAGTACTTC.

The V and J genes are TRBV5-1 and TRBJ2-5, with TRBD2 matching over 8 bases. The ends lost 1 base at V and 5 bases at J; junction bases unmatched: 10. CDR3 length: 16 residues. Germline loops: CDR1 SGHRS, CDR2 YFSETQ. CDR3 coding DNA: TGCGCCAGCAGCTTGCTACCTAGCGGGCCCTGGGAGACCCAGTACTTC. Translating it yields CASSLLPSGPWETQYF.

The CDR3 loop reads CASSLEVWGGTGELFF. The CDR3 DNA follows: TGTGCCAGCAGCTTAGAGGTGTGGGGGGGCACCGGGGAGCTGTTTTTT. The chain combines TRBV11-3 with TRBJ2-2; TRBD2 matches at 7 bases. V was pared by 0 bases and J by 4 bases, with 5 bases of the junction left unmatched. Germline CDR1 and CDR2: SGHNT and YENEEA. The CDR3 contains 16 residues.

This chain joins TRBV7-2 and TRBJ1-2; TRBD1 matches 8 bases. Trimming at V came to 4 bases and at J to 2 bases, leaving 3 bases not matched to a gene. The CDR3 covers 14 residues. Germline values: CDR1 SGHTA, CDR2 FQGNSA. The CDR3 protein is CASSYSGGNYGYTF. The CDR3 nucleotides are TGTGCCAGCAGCTACTCAGGGGGCAACTATGGCTACACCTTC.

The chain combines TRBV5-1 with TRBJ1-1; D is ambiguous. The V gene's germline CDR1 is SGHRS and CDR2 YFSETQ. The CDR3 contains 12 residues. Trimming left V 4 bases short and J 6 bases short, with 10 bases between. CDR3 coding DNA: TGCGCCAGCAGCCCCGGTTTCGCTGAAGCTTTCTTT. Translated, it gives CASSPGFAEAFF.

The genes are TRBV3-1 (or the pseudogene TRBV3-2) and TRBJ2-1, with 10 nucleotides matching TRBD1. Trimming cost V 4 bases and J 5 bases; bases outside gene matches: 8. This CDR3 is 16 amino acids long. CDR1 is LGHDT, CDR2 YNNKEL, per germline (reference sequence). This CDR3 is CASSRLRGQGNNEQFF. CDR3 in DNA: TGTGCCAGCAGCCGACTTAGGGGACAGGGGAACAATGAGCAGTTCTTC.

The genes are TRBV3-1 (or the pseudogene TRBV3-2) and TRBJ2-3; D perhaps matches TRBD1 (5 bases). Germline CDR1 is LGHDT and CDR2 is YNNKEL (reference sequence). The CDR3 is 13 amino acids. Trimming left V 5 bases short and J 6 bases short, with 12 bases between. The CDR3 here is CASSGNRLDTQYF. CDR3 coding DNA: TGTGCCAGCAGCGGTAACAGGTTGGATACGCAGTATTTT.

The CDR3, as DNA: TGTGCCAGTAGTGCGGCGAGCTCCTACGAGCAGTACTTC. Translated, it gives CASSAASSYEQYF. The chain has TRBV19 and TRBJ2-7, with D unclear. CDR1 LNHDA and CDR2 SQIVND come from the germline V gene (reference sequence). The CDR3 has 13 residues. V lost 5 bases and J 0 bases, leaving 8 bases between the germline ends.

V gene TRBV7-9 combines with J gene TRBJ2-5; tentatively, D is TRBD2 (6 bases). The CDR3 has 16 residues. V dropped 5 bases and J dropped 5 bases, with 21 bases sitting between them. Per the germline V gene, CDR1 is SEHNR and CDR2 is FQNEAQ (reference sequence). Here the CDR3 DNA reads TGTGCCAGCAGCCCTCCGCCCATGGGGGGTAGTGAGACCCAGTACTTC. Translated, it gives CASSPPPMGGSETQYF.

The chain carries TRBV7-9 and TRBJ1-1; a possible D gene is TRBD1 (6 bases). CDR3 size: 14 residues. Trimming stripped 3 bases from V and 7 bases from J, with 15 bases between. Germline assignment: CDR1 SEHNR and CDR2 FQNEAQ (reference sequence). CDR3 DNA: TGTGCCAGCAGCTTTAGGGGGGGTTCCGATGAAGCTTTCTTT. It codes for CASSFRGGSDEAFF.